This TCR beta chain was obtained from a study of graft-versus-host responses after intestinal transplantation. Study as a whole: Multivisceral, liver-intestinal, or isolated intestinal transplants were performed in recipients. Each patient got anti-thymocyte globulin induction, then tacrolimus and steroids for three to four years. General study results and limits: Present in recipient marrow, GvH clones included some that appeared first in ileum or blood. Peak circulating GvH clone levels tracked with early post-transplant HvG declines.

TCRdb's copy holds only in-frame clones and misses some; the assay was immunoSEQ multiplex PCR. Among more than 65,000 clones, about 80% were seen once, and the ten largest hold 0.39%. Note on this clone: Antigen unknown.

Germline trimming cut 6 bases from V and 11 bases from J; bases unmatched to any gene: 20. This CDR3 comprises 17 residues. CDR1 MDHEN and CDR2 SYDVKM come from the germline V gene. The sequence derives from a human donor who was the organ donor for an intestinal transplant. This sample comprised unstimulated CD4+ T cells sorted from spleen or lymph node cells, obtained before transplant. This sequence joins TRBV28 and TRBJ1-5; TRBD1 matches 9 bases. CDR3 amino acids: CASRKAGTGSAIITQHF. In DNA, the CDR3 is TGTGCCAGCAGGAAAGCCGGGACAGGGTCCGCGATTATAACCCAGCATTTT.